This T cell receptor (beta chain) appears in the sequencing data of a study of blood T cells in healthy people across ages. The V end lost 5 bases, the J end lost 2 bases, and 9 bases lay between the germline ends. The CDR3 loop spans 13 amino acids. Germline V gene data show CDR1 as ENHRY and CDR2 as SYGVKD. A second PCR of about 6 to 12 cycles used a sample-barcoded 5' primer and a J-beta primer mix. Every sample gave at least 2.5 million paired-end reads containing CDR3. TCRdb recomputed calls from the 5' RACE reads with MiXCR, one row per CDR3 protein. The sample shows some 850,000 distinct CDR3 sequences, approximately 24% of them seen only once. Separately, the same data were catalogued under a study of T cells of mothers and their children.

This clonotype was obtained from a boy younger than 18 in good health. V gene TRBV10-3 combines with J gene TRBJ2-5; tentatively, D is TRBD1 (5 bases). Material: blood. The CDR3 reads CAISSREQETQYF. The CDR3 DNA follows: TGTGCCATCAGTTCCAGGGAACAAGAGACCCAGTACTTC.